This TCR beta chain derives from a study of blood T cell repertoires in COVID-19 (dated by TCRdb to the early 2020s). Concerning the study at large: Samples from collaborators originated in the United States, Italy and Spain and spanned both the acute and convalescent phases of COVID-19. The material from the prospective study consisted of cDNA or gDNA derived from T cells, B-cell-depleted T cells, or PBMCs. Deeply sampled blood TCRbeta repertoires from subjects exposed to, actively infected with, or recovered from COVID-19 were included in the dataset. A freely available public database, intended as a resource for researchers studying the immune response to SARS-CoV-2, is where the repertoires were released. The samples were drawn from two sources: the first 160 participants of the ongoing ImmuneRACE study, and 1,000 to 1,500 subjects contributed by 6 global collaborators. The sample metadata nearly always contained a de-identified subject ID, COVID-19 status, age in years and sex. HLA class I and class II types, where available, came from metadata supplied by the sample provider rather than from assay-based typing. Overall study results and their limits: How much clinical and demographic metadata was included differed by source and by participant, and the metadata was provided uncurated.

The germline V gene gives CDR1 as SNHLY and CDR2 as FYNNEI. The CDR3 goes from the cysteine to the phenylalanine over 13 residues. The read is trimmed to its CDR3 DNA, 39 bases read in frame from base 1. V and J lose 5 bases and 3 bases, and a span of 8 bases separates them. In regard to this clone: The clone's antigen remains unknown. No base qualities exist here, and no much larger clone lies one base off it.

The immunoSEQ Assay, a bias-controlled multiplex PCR, was used to amplify TCRbeta CDR3 regions from genomic DNA. As for the original processing: Nucleated cell counts per sample were estimated from amplification of reference gene primers within the assay. Sequence reads were collapsed and filtered to measure the absolute abundance of every unique TCRbeta CDR3 rearrangement. For each sample, productive Simpson clonality was calculated as the square root of Simpson's diversity index across productive rearrangements. TCRdb obtained this table from immuneACCESS and retained in-frame rearrangements with V and J assigned. These tables miss some clones; where compared with another copy, unresolved V genes account for less than half of the shortfall, and the remainder is unexplained. That table supplies the V and J calls and clone size; D and trimming were determined from the DNA. The sample has about 130,000 clones on record, over 60% of them singletons. Approximately 2% of the sample is in the top ten clones.

The collaborating institutions used their own protocols to collect whole blood in K2EDTA tubes. For TCRbeta analysis, collaborators shipped samples in one of three forms: frozen whole blood, isolated PBMCs, or DNA extracted from either of those sample types. The source material was peripheral blood. The V and J genes are TRBV2 and TRBJ2-1, with a weak D call of TRBD2 (5 bases match). This TCR derives from a woman in her 70s with acute or convalescent COVID-19. The CDR3 loop reads CASSLAIYNEQFF. The sequenced DNA: TGTGCCAGCAGTCTAGCCATCTACAATGAGCAGTTCTTC.